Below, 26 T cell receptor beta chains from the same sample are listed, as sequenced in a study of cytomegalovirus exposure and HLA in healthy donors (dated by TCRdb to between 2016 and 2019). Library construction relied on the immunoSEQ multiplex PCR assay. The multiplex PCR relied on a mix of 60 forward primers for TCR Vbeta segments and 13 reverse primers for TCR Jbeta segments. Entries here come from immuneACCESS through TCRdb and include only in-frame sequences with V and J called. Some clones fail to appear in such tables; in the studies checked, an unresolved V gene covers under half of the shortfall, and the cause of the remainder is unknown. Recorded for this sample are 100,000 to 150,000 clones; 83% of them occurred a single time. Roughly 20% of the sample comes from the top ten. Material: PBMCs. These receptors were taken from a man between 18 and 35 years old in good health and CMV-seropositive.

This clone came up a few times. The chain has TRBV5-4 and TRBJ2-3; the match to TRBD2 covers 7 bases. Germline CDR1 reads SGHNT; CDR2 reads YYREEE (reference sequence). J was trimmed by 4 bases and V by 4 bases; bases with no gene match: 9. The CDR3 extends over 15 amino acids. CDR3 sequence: CASSGGTTFPDTQYF. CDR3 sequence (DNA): TGTGCCAGCAGCGGGGGGACTACCTTTCCAGATACGCAGTATTTT.

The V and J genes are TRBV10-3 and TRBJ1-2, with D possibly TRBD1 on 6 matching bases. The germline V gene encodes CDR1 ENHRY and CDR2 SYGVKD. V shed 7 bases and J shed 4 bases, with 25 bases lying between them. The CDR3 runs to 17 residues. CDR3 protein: CAIIFPGHRLGGYGYTF. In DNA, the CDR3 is TGTGCCATCATTTTTCCGGGACATCGCCTCGGCGGCTATGGCTACACCTTC.

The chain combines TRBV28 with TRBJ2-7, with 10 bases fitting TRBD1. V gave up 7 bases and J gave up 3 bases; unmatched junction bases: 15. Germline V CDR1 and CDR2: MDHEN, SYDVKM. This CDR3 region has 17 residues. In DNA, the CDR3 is TGTGCCAGCAATACCGCGGGGTTGACAGGGGGCAACTACGAGCAGTACTTC. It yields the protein CASNTAGLTGGNYEQYF.

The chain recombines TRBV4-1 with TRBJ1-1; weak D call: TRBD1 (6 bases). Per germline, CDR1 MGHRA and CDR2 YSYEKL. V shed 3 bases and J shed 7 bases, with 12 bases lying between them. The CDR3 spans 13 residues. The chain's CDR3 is CASSQTTGDEAFF. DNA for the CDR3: TGCGCCAGCAGCCAGACGACAGGAGATGAAGCTTTCTTT.

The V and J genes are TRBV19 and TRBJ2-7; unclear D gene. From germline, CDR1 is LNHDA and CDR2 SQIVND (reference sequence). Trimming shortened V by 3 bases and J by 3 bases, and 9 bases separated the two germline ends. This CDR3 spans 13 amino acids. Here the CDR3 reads CASSIGHDYEQYF. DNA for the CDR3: TGTGCCAGTAGTATCGGTCATGACTACGAGCAGTACTTC.

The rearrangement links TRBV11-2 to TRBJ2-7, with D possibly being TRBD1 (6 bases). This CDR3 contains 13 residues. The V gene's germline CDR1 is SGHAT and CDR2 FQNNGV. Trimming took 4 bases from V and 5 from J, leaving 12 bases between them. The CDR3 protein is CASSSRDIHEQYF. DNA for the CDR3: TGTGCCAGCAGCTCCCGGGACATCCACGAGCAGTACTTC.

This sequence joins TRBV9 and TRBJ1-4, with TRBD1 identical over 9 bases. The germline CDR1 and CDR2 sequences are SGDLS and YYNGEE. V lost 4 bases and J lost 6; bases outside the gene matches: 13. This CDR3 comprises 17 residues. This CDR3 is CASSTNPLQGADEKLFF. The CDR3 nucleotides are TGTGCCAGCAGCACGAACCCATTACAGGGGGCTGATGAAAAACTGTTTTTT.

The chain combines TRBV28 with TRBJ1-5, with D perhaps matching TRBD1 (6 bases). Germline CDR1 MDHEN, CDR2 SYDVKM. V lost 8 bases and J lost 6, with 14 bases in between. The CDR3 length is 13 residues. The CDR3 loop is CASGSVGGQPQHF. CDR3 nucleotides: TGTGCCAGCGGGTCGGTAGGGGGTCAGCCCCAGCATTTT.

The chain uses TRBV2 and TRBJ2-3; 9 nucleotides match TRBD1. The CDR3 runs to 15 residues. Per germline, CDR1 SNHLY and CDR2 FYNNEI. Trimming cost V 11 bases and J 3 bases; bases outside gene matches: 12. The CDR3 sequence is CAGYRGRRVTDTQYF. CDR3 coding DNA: TGTGCCGGCTACAGGGGGCGCAGAGTAACAGATACGCAGTATTTT.

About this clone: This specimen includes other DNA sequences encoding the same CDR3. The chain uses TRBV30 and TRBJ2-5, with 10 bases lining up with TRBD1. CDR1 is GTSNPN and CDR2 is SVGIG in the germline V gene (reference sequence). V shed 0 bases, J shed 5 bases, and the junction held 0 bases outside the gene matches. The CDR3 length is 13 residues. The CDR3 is CAWSVGQGETQYF. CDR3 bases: TGTGCCTGGAGTGTGGGACAGGGGGAGACCCAGTACTTC.

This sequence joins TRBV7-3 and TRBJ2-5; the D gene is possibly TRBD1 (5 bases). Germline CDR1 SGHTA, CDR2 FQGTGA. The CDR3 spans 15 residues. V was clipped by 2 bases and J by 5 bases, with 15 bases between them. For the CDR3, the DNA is TGTGCCAGCAGCTTACAGGGCCCAGGGTGGGAGACCCAGTACTTC. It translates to CASSLQGPGWETQYF.

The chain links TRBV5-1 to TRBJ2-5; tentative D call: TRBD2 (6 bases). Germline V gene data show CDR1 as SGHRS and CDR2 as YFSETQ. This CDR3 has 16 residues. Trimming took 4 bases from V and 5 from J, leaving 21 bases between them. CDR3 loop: CASSVPGLALWETQYF. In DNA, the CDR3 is TGCGCCAGCAGCGTACCGGGACTGGCTTTATGGGAGACCCAGTACTTC.

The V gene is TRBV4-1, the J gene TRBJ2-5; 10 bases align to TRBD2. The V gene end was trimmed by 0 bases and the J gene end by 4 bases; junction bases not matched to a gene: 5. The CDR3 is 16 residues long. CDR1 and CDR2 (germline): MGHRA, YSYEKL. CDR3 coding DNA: TGCGCCAGCAGCCAAGATTGGACTAGCGGAAGAGAGACCCAGTACTTC. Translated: CASSQDWTSGRETQYF.

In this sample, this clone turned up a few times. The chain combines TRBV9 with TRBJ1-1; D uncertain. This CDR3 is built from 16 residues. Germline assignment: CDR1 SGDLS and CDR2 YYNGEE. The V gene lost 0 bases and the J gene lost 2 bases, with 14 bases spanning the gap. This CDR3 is CASSVAGSGSNTEAFF. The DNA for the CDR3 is TGTGCCAGCAGCGTAGCGGGGAGCGGGTCAAACACTGAAGCTTTCTTT.

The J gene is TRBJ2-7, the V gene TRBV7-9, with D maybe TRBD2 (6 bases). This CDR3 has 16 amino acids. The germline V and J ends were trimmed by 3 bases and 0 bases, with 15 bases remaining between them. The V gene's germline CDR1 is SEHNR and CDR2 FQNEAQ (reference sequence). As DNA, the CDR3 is TGTGCCAGCAGCTTCGTCGGGGGAGTTAGCTCCTACGAGCAGTACTTC. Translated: CASSFVGGVSSYEQYF. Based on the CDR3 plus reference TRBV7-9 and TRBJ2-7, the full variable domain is DTGVSQNPRHKITKRGQNVTFRCDPISEHNRLYWYRQTLGQGPEFLTYFQNEAQLEKSRLLSDRFSAERPKGSFSTLEIQRTEQGDSAMYLCASSFVGGVSSYEQYFGPGTRLTVT.

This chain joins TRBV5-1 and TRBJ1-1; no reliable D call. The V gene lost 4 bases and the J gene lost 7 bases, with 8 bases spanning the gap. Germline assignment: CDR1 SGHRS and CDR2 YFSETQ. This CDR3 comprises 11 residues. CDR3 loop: CASSLDGEAFF. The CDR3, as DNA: TGCGCCAGCAGCCTGGACGGTGAAGCTTTCTTT.

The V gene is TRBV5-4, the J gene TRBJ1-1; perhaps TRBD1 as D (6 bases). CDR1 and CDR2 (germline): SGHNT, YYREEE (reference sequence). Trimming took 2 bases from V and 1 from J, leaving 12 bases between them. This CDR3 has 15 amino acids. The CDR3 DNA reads TGTGCCAGCAGCTTTGAGAACAGGGCGAACACTGAAGCTTTCTTT. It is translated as CASSFENRANTEAFF.

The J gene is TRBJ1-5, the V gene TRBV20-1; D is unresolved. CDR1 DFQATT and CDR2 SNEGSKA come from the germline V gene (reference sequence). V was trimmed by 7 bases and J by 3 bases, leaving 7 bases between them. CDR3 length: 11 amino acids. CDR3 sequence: CSEVYNQPQHF. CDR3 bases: TGCAGTGAAGTCTACAATCAGCCCCAGCATTTT.

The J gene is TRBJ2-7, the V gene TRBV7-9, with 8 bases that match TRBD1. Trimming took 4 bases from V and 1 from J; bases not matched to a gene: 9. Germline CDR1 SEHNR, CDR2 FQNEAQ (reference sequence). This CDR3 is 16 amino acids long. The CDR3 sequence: CASSSLDRALSYEQYF. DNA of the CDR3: TGTGCCAGCAGCTCGTTGGACAGGGCCTTGTCCTACGAGCAGTACTTC. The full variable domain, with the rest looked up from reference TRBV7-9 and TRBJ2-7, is DTGVSQNPRHKITKRGQNVTFRCDPISEHNRLYWYRQTLGQGPEFLTYFQNEAQLEKSRLLSDRFSAERPKGSFSTLEIQRTEQGDSAMYLCASSSLDRALSYEQYFGPGTRLTVT.

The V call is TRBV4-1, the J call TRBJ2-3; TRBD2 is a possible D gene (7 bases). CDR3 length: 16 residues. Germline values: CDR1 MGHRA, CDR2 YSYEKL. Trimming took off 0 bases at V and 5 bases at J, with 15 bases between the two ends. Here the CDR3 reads CASSQEGGLVGDTQYF. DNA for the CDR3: TGCGCCAGCAGCCAAGAGGGGGGGCTAGTCGGAGATACGCAGTATTTT.

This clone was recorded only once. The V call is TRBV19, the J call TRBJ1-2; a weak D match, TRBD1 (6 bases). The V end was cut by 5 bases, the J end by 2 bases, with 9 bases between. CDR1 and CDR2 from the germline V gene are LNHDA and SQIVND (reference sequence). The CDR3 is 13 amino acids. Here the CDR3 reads CASSPGQNYGYTF. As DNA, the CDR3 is TGTGCCAGTAGTCCCGGACAGAACTATGGCTACACCTTC.

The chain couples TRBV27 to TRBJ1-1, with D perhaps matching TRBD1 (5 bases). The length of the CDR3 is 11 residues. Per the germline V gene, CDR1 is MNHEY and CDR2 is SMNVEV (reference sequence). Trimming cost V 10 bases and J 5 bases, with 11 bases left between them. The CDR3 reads CATNQGTEAFF. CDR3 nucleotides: TGTGCCACCAACCAGGGAACTGAAGCTTTCTTT.

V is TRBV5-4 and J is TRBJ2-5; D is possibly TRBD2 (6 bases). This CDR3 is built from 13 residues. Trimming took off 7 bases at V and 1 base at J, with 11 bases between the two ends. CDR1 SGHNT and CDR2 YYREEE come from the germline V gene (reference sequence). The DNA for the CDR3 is TGTGCCAGCCGGGGGATGTCCCAAGAGACCCAGTACTTC. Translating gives CASRGMSQETQYF. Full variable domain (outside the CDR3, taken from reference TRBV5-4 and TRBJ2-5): ETGVTQSPTHLIKTRGQQVTLRCSSQSGHNTVSWYQQALGQGPQFIFQYYREEENGRGNFPPRFSGLQFPNYSSELNVNALELDDSALYLCASRGMSQETQYFGPGTRLLVL.

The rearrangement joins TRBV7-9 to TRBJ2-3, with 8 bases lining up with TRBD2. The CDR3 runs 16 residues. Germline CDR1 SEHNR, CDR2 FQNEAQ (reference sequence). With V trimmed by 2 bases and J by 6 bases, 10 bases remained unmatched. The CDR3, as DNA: TGTGCCAGCAGCTTAAGGTTGGCGGGGGGTGCGGATACGCAGTATTTT. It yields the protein CASSLRLAGGADTQYF.

The CDR3 nucleotides read TGTGCCAGTGGGCGCGACAGGGCTCTCGGCACTGAAGCTTTCTTT. Residues: CASGRDRALGTEAFF. The V and J genes are TRBV19 and TRBJ1-1; 7 nucleotides match TRBD1. V gave up 8 bases and J gave up 4 bases; unmatched junction bases: 13. CDR1 LNHDA and CDR2 SQIVND come from the germline V gene (reference sequence). This CDR3 region has 15 residues.

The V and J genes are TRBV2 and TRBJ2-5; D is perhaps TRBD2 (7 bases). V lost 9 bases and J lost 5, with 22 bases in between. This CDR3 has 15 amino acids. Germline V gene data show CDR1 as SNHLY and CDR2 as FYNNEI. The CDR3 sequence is CASLKSGGRGETQYF. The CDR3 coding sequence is TGTGCCAGTCTAAAGTCCGGGGGGCGCGGGGAGACCCAGTACTTC.